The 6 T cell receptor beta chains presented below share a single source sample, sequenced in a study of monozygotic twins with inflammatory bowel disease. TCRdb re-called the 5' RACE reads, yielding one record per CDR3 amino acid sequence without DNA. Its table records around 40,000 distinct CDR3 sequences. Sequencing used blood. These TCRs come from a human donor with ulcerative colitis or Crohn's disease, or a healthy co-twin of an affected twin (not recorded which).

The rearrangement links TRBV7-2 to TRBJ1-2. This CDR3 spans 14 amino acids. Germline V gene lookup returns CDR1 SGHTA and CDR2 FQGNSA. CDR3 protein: CASSLALEIYGYTF. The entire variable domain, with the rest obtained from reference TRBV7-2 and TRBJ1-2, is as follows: GAGVSQSPSNKVTEKGKDVELRCDPISGHTALYWYRQSLGQGLEFLIYFQGNSAPDKSGLPSDRFSAERTGGSVSTLTIQRTQQEDSAVYLCASSLALEIYGYTFGSGTRLTVV.

Here the CDR3 reads CASSRQGGVYNEQFF. This chain links TRBV18 with TRBJ2-1; with no DNA, the TCRdb D assignment of TRBD1 cannot be verified. The CDR3 has 15 residues. CDR1 and CDR2 from the germline V gene are KGHSH and LQKENI. Supplemented by reference TRBV18 and TRBJ2-1, the full variable domain reads NAGVMQNPRHLVRRRGQEARLRCSPMKGHSHVYWYRQLPEEGLKFMVYLQKENIIDESGMPKERFSAEFPKEGPSILRIQQVVRGDSAAYFCASSRQGGVYNEQFFGPGTRLTVL.

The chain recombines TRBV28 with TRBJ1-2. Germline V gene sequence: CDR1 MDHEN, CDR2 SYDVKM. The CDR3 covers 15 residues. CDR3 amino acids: CASSFMRITNYGYTF.

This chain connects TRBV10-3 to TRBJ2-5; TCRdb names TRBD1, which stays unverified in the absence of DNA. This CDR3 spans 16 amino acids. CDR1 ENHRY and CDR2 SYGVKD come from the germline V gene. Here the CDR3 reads CAISVGDGGLRETQYF.

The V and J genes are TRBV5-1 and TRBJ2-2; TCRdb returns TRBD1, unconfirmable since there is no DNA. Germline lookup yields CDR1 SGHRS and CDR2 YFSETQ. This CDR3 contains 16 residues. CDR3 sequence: CASSSYKGQQAGELFF.

The CDR3 reads CASSPGSDTQYF. The chain carries TRBV7-8 and TRBJ2-3; TCRdb picks TRBD1, but there is no DNA to check that call. The CDR3 totals 12 residues. Germline CDR1 reads SGHVS; CDR2 reads FQNEAQ.